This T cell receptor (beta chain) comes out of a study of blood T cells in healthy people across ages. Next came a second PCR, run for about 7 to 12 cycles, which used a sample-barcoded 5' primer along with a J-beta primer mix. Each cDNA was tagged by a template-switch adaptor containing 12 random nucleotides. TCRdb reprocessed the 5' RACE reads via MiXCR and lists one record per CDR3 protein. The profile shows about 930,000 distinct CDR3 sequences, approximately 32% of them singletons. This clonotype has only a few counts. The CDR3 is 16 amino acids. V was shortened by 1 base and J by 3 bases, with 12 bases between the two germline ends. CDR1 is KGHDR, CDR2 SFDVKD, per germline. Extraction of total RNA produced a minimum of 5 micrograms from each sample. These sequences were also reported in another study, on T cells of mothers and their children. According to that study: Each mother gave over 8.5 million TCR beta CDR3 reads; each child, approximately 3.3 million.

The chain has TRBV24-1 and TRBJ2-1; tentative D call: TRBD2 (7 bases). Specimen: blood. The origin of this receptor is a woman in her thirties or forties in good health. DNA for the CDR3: TGTGCCACCAGTGATTTTAGGGGGGGGAGCTACAATGAGCAGTTCTTC. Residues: CATSDFRGGSYNEQFF.